This T cell receptor beta chain was found in a study of T cell repertoires in aging, cancer and after chemotherapy. Study-level information: Donors were grouped into six age bands spanning 30 or younger through 70 or older. Pre- and post-chemotherapy samples were paired from glioblastoma patients treated with temozolomide-based therapy.

Trimming removed 0 bases at V and 6 bases at J, with 12 bases between. The CDR3 runs 14 residues. CDR1 is SGHRS, CDR2 YFSETQ, per germline. TCR beta rearrangements were amplified from peripheral blood genomic DNA. A mixed TRB-A/B primer pool amplified rearranged TRB by multiplex touch-down PCR. TCRdb re-called the multiplex PCR reads through MiXCR, storing one row per CDR3 protein. The sample lists 2,600 or so distinct CDR3 sequences; 40% to 55% were seen once. A remark on this clonotype: Antigen unknown.

Overall study results and limits: Untreated cancer patients had significantly lower blood TCR diversity than age-matched healthy donors. Rebound thymic output was suggested by rising median generation probability during chemotherapy in each cancer cohort.

This clonotype was sampled from a human donor with a solid tumor. The chain combines TRBV5-1 with TRBJ1-2; D is possibly TRBD1 (6 bases). Sequencing was carried out using blood. CDR3 protein: CASSLGRGADGYTF. For the CDR3, the DNA is TGCGCCAGCAGCTTGGGCCGGGGGGCGGATGGCTACACCTTC.